This TCR beta chain comes out of a study of blood T cell repertoires in COVID-19. Profiled with immunoSEQ multiplex PCR; TCRdb holds only in-frame clones, not every one. In the table there are under 350,000 clones, just under 90% of which are singletons. The CDR3 covers 16 residues. V dropped 3 bases and J dropped 1 base, with 13 bases sitting between them. The receptor was derived from a woman in her sixties who had recovered from COVID-19. The sample consisted of PBMCs or T cells enriched from blood (not recorded which). The V gene is TRBV23-1, the J gene TRBJ1-5; D unresolved. TRBV23-1 is identified as an open reading frame with a role that is uncertain. CDR3 loop: CASSHPHGESNQPQHF. In DNA form, the CDR3 reads TGCGCCAGCAGTCATCCGCACGGGGAAAGCAATCAGCCCCAGCATTTT.